This is a list of T cell receptor beta chains from one sample in a study of T cell repertoires in cytomegalovirus infection. TCRdb reprocessed the reads via MiXCR and lists one record per CDR3 protein. The data show approximately 250,000 distinct CDR3 sequences, with 12% seen just once and 1.5% to 2% held by the top ten. Sample: PBMCs. The receptors shown here come from a human donor in good health (CMV status not recorded). Some clones in this sample may be carry-over from other donors' samples. Each CDR3 is given with its conserved first and last residue. D genes are given only for firm matches. Not every row has a clone size; where given, it reads once, few, many or a size class.

j_call,v_call,d_call,clone_size,cdr3_aa,cdr3_nt
TRBJ2-3,TRBV4-3,.,.,CASSQGRGPASTDTQYF,TGCGCCAGCAGCCAAGGAAGAGGTCCCGCTAGCACAGATACGCAGTATTTT
TRBJ2-4,TRBV28,.,many,CASSFEGGGNIQYF,TGTGCCAGCAGTTTCGAGGGAGGTGGAAACATTCAGTACTTC
TRBJ2-7,TRBV6-1,.,few,CASRRAAEQYF,TGTGCCAGCAGGCGCGCTGCCGAGCAGTACTTC
TRBJ1-6,TRBV7-2,.,many,CASSLVGDARNSPLHF,TGTGCCAGCAGCTTAGTAGGGGACGCTCGCAATTCACCCCTCCACTTT
TRBJ2-7,TRBV7-2,.,many,CASSLEKGPYEQYF,TGTGCCAGCAGCTTAGAAAAGGGCCCCTACGAGCAGTACTTC
TRBJ2-3,TRBV12-3/TRBV12-4,.,.,CASSPASATQYF,TGTGCCAGCAGCCCTGCTAGTGCTACGCAGTATTTT
TRBJ2-1,TRBV7-2,TRBD1,many,CASSSRQGVSSYNEQFF,TGTGCCAGCAGCTCCCGACAGGGCGTAAGCTCCTACAATGAGCAGTTCTTC
TRBJ2-3,TRBV30,.,few,CAWSQGERGVDTQYF,TGTGCCTGGAGTCAGGGGGAGCGGGGAGTAGATACGCAGTATTTT
TRBJ2-2,TRBV5-1,TRBD2,.,CASSSGTQLLPGELFF,TGCGCCAGCAGCAGCGGGACTCAGCTCCTTCCCGGGGAGCTGTTTTTT
TRBJ1-2,TRBV6-6,.,.,CASSYGDPSRNGYTF,TGTGCCAGCAGTTACGGCGACCCTTCAAGAAATGGCTACACCTTC
TRBJ1-2,TRBV12-5,.,many,CASGFVQVYTF,TGTGCTAGTGGTTTCGTACAGGTCTACACCTTC
TRBJ2-1,TRBV6-2/TRBV6-3,TRBD2,many,CASSYGLAGGPEQFF,TGTGCCAGCAGTTACGGACTAGCGGGAGGGCCGGAGCAGTTCTTC
TRBJ1-5,TRBV19,.,few,CASSSTDRQPQHF,TGTGCCAGTAGTTCGACGGATCGGCAGCCCCAGCATTTT
TRBJ2-1,TRBV28,.,many,CASSLTRTEQFF,TGTGCCAGCAGTTTAACCCGCACTGAGCAGTTCTTC
TRBJ2-1,TRBV29-1,TRBD2,few,CSVEKAGGSYNEQFF,TGCAGCGTTGAAAAGGCGGGAGGATCCTACAATGAGCAGTTCTTC
TRBJ2-6,TRBV19,TRBD1,many,CASSIVGQGAGANVLTF,TGTGCCAGTAGTATCGTGGGACAGGGGGCTGGGGCCAACGTCCTGACTTTC
TRBJ1-2,TRBV12-3/TRBV12-4,.,.,CASSLKGGVRNYGYTF,TGTGCCAGCAGTTTAAAGGGGGGCGTCCGTAACTATGGCTACACCTTC
TRBJ1-2,TRBV7-2,.,few,CASSLPPRGVMYGYTF,TGTGCCAGCAGCTTACCGCCCCGGGGGGTGATGTATGGCTACACCTTC
TRBJ1-2,TRBV19,TRBD1,many,CASRGPGGISGYTF,TGTGCCAGCCGGGGGCCAGGGGGCATAAGTGGCTACACCTTC
TRBJ1-5,TRBV23-1,.,few,CASSQSSGGQPQHF,TGCGCCAGCAGTCAATCGTCGGGGGGACAGCCCCAGCATTTT
TRBJ2-5,TRBV7-9,.,many,CASSPGTETQETQYF,TGTGCCAGCAGCCCCGGGACGGAGACGCAAGAGACCCAGTACTTC
TRBJ1-6,TRBV7-9,TRBD1,many,CASSLQGTGVGILDSPLHF,TGTGCCAGCAGCTTACAAGGGACAGGGGTGGGAATTTTGGATTCACCCCTCCACTTT
TRBJ1-1,TRBV3-1,.,many,CASTPKIANTEAFF,TGTGCCAGCACCCCGAAGATTGCAAACACTGAAGCTTTCTTT
TRBJ2-3,TRBV7-2,.,few,CASRYPSGSDTQYF,TGTGCCAGCAGATACCCCTCAGGGTCGGATACGCAGTATTTT
TRBJ2-3,TRBV19,TRBD1,few,CASSIEGDSSTDTQYF,TGTGCCAGTAGTATAGAAGGGGACAGTTCCACAGATACGCAGTATTTT
TRBJ1-5,TRBV7-2,.,many,CASSLGQGSNQPQHF,TGTGCCAGCAGCTTAGGGCAGGGTAGCAATCAGCCCCAGCATTTT
TRBJ2-7,TRBV7-2,TRBD1,few,CASSESTGTGGNEQYF,TGTGCCAGCAGCGAATCTACCGGGACAGGGGGCAACGAGCAGTACTTC
TRBJ2-3,TRBV4-3,.,many,CASSQDGVSDTQYF,TGCGCCAGCAGCCAAGATGGGGTCTCCGATACGCAGTATTTT
TRBJ1-2,TRBV20-1,TRBD1,many,CSARDSSQGRTGYGYTF,TGCAGTGCTAGAGATTCCTCACAGGGGAGGACTGGCTATGGCTACACCTTC
TRBJ2-5,TRBV4-2,.,.,CASSQDGRGPETQYF,TGTGCCAGCAGCCAAGATGGGAGGGGGCCGGAGACCCAGTACTTC
TRBJ2-7,TRBV27,.,few,CASSRTSEGSYEQYF,TGTGCCAGCAGTCGGACTTCTGAGGGATCCTACGAGCAGTACTTC
TRBJ2-1,TRBV20-1,.,.,CSARDQRDRAEQFF,TGCAGTGCTAGAGATCAACGGGACCGGGCAGAGCAGTTCTTC
TRBJ2-1,TRBV20-1,.,many,CSAIGRANEQFF,TGCAGTGCTATAGGTAGAGCTAATGAGCAGTTCTTC
TRBJ2-1,TRBV5-1,.,.,CASSLDGLSYNEQFF,TGCGCCAGCAGCTTGGACGGCCTCTCCTACAATGAGCAGTTCTTC
TRBJ2-3,TRBV5-1,.,few,CASSPARDTQYF,TGCGCCAGCAGCCCCGCTCGGGATACGCAGTATTTT
TRBJ2-3,TRBV7-2,.,.,CASSSPLGTQYF,TGTGCCAGCAGCTCGCCCCTTGGTACGCAGTATTTT
TRBJ2-1,TRBV3-1,TRBD2,few,CASSQDSGSSYNEQFF,TGTGCCAGCAGCCAAGACAGCGGGAGCTCCTACAATGAGCAGTTCTTC